This entry features one T cell receptor (beta chain) sequence. Its antigen is undetermined. The germline V gene has CDR1 LNHDA and CDR2 SQIVND (reference sequence). The V gene end was trimmed by 7 bases and the J gene end by 6 bases; junction bases not matched to a gene: 12. The CDR3 has 15 residues. The sample comes from a study of cytomegalovirus exposure and HLA in healthy donors. Notes on the study in general: Several V segments, TRBV6-2 and TRBV6-3 among them, could not be told apart and were dropped.

The PCR made use of 60 Vbeta and 13 Jbeta primers. Assay: immunoSEQ multiplex PCR; the TCRdb copy retains only in-frame clones and omits some. The data show roughly 82,000 clones, and the top ten clones hold 1.4% to 1.5%. The clonotype comes from a woman aged 60 to 75 in good health and CMV-seronegative. V and J are TRBV19 and TRBJ1-5, with TRBD1 matching over 7 bases. The sequenced material came from PBMCs. Written as DNA, the CDR3 is TGTGCCAGTACCGGGGACAGCGTAAGAGGTCAGCCCCAGCATTTT. Translating it yields CASTGDSVRGQPQHF.